This T cell receptor beta chain appears in the sequencing data of a study of human T cells and chemical hapten exposure. Time point meaning: patch test 1, 2 weeks after DPC sensitization. Specified treatment: therapeutic diphenylcyclopropenone sensitization with weekly scalp DPC. Losses at the gene ends were 5 bases for V and 4 bases for J; bases not matched to a gene: 12. CDR1 and CDR2 from the germline V gene are SGHAT and FQNNGV. This CDR3 is built from 17 residues. Original analysis: Samples had a median of about 96,000 TCRs, ranging roughly 20,000 to 700,000. TCRdb re-called the RACE reads with MiXCR, one entry per CDR3 protein. These V and J calls originate from TCRdb's pipeline instead of the authors' own analysis. The table includes 100,000 to 150,000 distinct CDR3 sequences, roughly 13% detected once.

The starting material was whole blood, obtained in connection with sensitization to the hapten diphenylcyclopropenone (DPC). The sequence was collected from a man younger than 30 with alopecia areata. Some clones in this sample may be carry-over from other donors' samples. This chain links TRBV11-2 with TRBJ2-2; 8 bases line up with TRBD1. The CDR3 here is CASSLRGTGGSTGELFF. The CDR3 DNA reads TGTGCCAGCAGCCTGAGGGGGACAGGAGGTAGCACCGGGGAGCTGTTTTTT.